The sequence of this TCR beta chain was determined in a study of molecular identifiers for immune sequencing clone quantification. Deletions cut 0 bases from V and 3 bases from J, with 12 bases between. The CDR3 spans 15 residues. CDR1 LGHNA and CDR2 YSLEER come from the germline V gene. Study-wide points: A single cell's spiked Jurkat TCR RNA was reportedly detectable among roughly 1 million naive cells.

This clonotype was detected only a few times. What it binds is not known. TCRdb redid the calling of the PCR reads with MiXCR, one entry per CDR3 protein. The sample lists some 320,000 distinct CDR3 sequences, about 23% occurring once. Sequencing was carried out using naive CD8+ T cells from blood, with Jurkat cell RNA spiked in. Subset in this sample: FACS-sorted CD8+CD4-CCR7+CD45RA+ naive T cells. This TCR came from a human donor in good health. Some libraries in this study had Jurkat cell RNA spiked in. This chain uses TRBV4-3 with TRBJ2-7; tentative D call: TRBD1 (6 bases). The CDR3 nucleotides are TGCGCCAGCAGCCAAGACAGGGGCCCTCTCTACGAGCAGTACTTC. Protein: CASSQDRGPLYEQYF.